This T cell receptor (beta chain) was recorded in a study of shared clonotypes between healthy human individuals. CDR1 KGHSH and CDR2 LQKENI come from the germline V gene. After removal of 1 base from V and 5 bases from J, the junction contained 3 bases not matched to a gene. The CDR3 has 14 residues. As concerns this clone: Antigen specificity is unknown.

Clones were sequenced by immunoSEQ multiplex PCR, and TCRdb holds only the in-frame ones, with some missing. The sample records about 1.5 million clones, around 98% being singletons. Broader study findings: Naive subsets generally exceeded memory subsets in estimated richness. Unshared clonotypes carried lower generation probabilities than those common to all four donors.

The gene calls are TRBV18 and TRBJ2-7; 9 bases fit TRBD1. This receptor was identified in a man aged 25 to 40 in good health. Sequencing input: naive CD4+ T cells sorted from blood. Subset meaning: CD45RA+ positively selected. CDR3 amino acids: CASSPQGQGNEQYF. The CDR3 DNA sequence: TGTGCCAGCTCACCACAAGGACAGGGGAACGAGCAGTACTTC.